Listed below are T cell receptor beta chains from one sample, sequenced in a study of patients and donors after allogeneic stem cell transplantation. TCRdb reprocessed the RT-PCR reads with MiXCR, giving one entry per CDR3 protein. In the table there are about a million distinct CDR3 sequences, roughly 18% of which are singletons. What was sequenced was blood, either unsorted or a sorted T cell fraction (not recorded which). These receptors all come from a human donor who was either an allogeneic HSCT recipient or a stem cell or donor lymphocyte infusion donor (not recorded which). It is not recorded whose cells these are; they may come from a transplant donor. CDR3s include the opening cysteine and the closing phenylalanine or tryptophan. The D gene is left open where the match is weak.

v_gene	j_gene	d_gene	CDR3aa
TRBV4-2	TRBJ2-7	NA	CASSQGGDAAYEQYF
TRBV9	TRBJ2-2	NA	CASARGNGELFF
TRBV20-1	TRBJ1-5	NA	CSAREGASNQPQHF
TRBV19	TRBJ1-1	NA	CAITRNTEAFF
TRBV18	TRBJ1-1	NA	CASSPGSVGTEAFF
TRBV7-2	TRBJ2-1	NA	CASSLVAPGNEQFF
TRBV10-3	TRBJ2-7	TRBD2	CAISEEDRGGYEQYF
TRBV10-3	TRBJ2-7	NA	CAISEASVYEQYF
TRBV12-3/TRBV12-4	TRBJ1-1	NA	CASTRDGYKSTEAFF
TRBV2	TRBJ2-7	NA	CASSGLATKQYF
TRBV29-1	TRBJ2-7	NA	CSVVRGNEQYF
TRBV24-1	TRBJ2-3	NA	CATSDALTPSTDTQYF
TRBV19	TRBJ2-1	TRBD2	CASSIGLAGDYNEQFF
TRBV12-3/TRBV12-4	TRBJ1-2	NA	CASSLKGVALSYGYTF
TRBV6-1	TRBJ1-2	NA	CASRDWTVKNYGYTF
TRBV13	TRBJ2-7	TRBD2	CASSSPRLAGVINEQYF
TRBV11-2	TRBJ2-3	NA	CASSFPFSQGGDTDTQYF
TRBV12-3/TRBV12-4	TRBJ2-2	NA	CASTNSGELFF
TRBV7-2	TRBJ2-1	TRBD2	CASSLGRGGYNEQFF
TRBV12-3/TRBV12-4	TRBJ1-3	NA	CASTPPYGNTIYF
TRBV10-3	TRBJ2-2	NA	CAISENRPNTGELFF
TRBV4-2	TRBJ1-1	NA	CASSQDQGKKGTEAFF
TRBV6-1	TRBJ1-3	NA	CASRLQGPRGNTIYF
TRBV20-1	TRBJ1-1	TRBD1	CSARAPTGAEAFF
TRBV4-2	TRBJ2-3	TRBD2	CASSQDGTSSDTQYF
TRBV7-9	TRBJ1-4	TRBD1	CASSLLGTGAYEKLFF
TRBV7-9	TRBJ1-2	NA	CASSLAGLLDYGYTF
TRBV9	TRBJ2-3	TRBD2	CASSVRLAGGPSTDTQYF
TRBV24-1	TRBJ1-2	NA	CATSDPGRANYGYTF